Below, 27 T cell receptor beta chains from the same sample are listed, as sequenced in a study of T cells in Graves' hyperthyroidism and ophthalmopathy. Amplification yielded TCR beta CDR3 regions, with RNA transcripts as the source. First-round RT-PCR of the TCR CDR3 relied on the HTBI primer set. TCRdb re-called the multiplex PCR reads with MiXCR, one entry per CDR3 protein. Found here are approximately 720,000 distinct CDR3 sequences, 18% of them singletons; the top ten hold 16%. Sample: blood. The receptors were gathered from a woman aged 50 to 65 with Graves' hyperthyroidism that later progressed to Graves' ophthalmopathy.

This clonotype was recorded a few times. The rearrangement links TRBV30 to TRBJ2-7; the D is unclear. Looked up from germline, CDR1 is GTSNPN and CDR2 is SVGIG (reference sequence). The CDR3 extends over 12 amino acids. Trimming shortened V by 0 bases and J by 7 bases, and 10 bases separated the two germline ends. CDR3 nucleotide sequence: TGTGCCTGGAGTGTTCAAGGGCGGGAGCAGTACTTC. Translating it yields CAWSVQGREQYF.

This sequence joins TRBV11-2 and TRBJ2-3; 8 bases line up with TRBD2. The CDR3 loop spans 14 amino acids. The V and J ends lost 5 bases and 7 bases, in that order; junction bases with no gene match: 8. The germline V gene encodes CDR1 SGHAT and CDR2 FQNNGV. CDR3 residues: CASSGRGGRNTQYF. CDR3 nucleotide sequence: TGTGCCAGCAGCGGACGGGGGGGCCGGAATACGCAGTATTTT.

This clonotype has at least ten counts. The chain couples TRBV2 to TRBJ1-2; 8 positions match TRBD1. This CDR3 has 18 residues. The V and J ends lost 2 bases and 0 bases, in that order; junction bases with no gene match: 11. CDR1 SNHLY and CDR2 FYNNEI come from the germline V gene. The CDR3 DNA sequence: TGTGCCAGCAGTGAAAGGGGGGTCAGGGGGCTTACTAACTATGGCTACACCTTC. Protein: CASSERGVRGLTNYGYTF. Full variable domain (remainder filled in from reference TRBV2 and TRBJ1-2): EPEVTQTPSHQVTQMGQEVILRCVPISNHLYFYWYRQILGQKVEFLVSFYNNEISEKSEIFDDQFSVERPDGSNFTLKIRSTKLEDSAMYFCASSERGVRGLTNYGYTFGSGTRLTVV.

In its sample, this clonotype was seen once. Germline is not matched at one junction end, which may reflect a read error. This sequence joins TRBV5-8 and TRBJ2-7; D may correspond to TRBD1 or TRBD2 (5 bases each). CDR1 and CDR2 from the germline V gene are SGHTS and YDEGEE. The CDR3 contains 15 residues. This chain's CDR3 is CTSSLGVGSSYEQYF. The DNA of the CDR3 is TGTACCAGCAGCTTGGGGGTTGGGAGTTCCTACGAGCAGTACTTC.

This clonotype has at least ten counts. The V and J genes are TRBV3-1 and TRBJ1-1; TRBD1 matches at 7 bases. Germline-derived CDR1 and CDR2 are LGHDT and YNNKEL (reference sequence). V shed 3 bases and J 7 bases; nucleotides not matched to a gene: 8. The length of the CDR3 is 14 residues. Here the CDR3 DNA reads TGTGCCAGCAGCCATTTATCCGGGACAGATGAAGCTTTCTTT. This translates into CASSHLSGTDEAFF.

This clonotype has ten or more counts. The J gene is TRBJ1-1, the V gene TRBV2; D gene uncertain. The ends were cut back, 2 bases at V and 0 bases at J, with 4 bases in the middle. Germline V gene sequence: CDR1 SNHLY, CDR2 FYNNEI. This CDR3 contains 13 residues. For the CDR3, the DNA is TGTGCCAGCAGTGAACTGATGAACACTGAAGCTTTCTTT. It encodes CASSELMNTEAFF.

The V call is TRBV20-1, the J call TRBJ1-1; TRBD1 aligns across 8 bases. The CDR3 loop spans 12 amino acids. J was trimmed by 5 bases and V by 6 bases; bases with no gene match: 5. Germline V CDR1 and CDR2: DFQATT, SNEGSKA (reference sequence). CDR3 coding DNA: TGCAGTGCCAAACAGGGGGGTACTGAAGCTTTCTTT. Encoded protein: CSAKQGGTEAFF.

The chain employs TRBV7-6 and TRBJ2-7; D is unresolved. Per germline, CDR1 SGHVS and CDR2 FNYEAQ. Trimming shortened V by 1 base and J by 2 bases, and 6 bases separated the two germline ends. The CDR3 totals 13 residues. The CDR3 is CASSLGATYEQYF. The DNA of the CDR3 is TGTGCCAGCAGCTTAGGAGCCACCTACGAGCAGTACTTC.

This clonotype has a handful of counts. The V gene is TRBV6-1, the J gene TRBJ2-5; 13 positions agree with TRBD2. The junction had 10 bases not matched to a gene; V was cut back by 10 bases and J by 5 bases. The length of the CDR3 is 15 residues. The germline gives CDR1 MNHNS, CDR2 SASEGT. The CDR3: CATYKGTSGDETQYF. In nucleotides, the CDR3 is TGTGCCACCTACAAGGGGACTAGCGGGGACGAGACCCAGTACTTC.

There are many counts of this clonotype. The chain links TRBV2 to TRBJ2-1, with 11 bases fitting TRBD2. CDR1 is SNHLY and CDR2 is FYNNEI in the germline V gene. V lost 3 bases and J lost 7; bases outside the gene matches: 17. The CDR3 consists of 19 residues. The CDR3 coding sequence is TGTGCCAGCAGTGACAGCCTAGCGGGGGGCCACGAACGACGTAATGAGCAGTTCTTC. Protein product: CASSDSLAGGHERRNEQFF.

Only one count was recorded for this clonotype. The chain recombines TRBV27 with TRBJ1-4, with 8 nucleotides matching TRBD1. Germline CDR1 and CDR2: MNHEY and SMNVEV (reference sequence). With 6 bases clipped from V and 4 bases from J, the junction kept 4 bases outside the gene matches. The CDR3 is made up of 14 amino acids. CDR3 nucleotide sequence: TGTGCCAGCAGCTTACAGGGGGTTAATGAAAAACTGTTTTTT. This gives the protein CASSLQGVNEKLFF.

This clonotype was counted only a few times. The chain carries TRBV5-4 and TRBJ2-5; no firm D call. Deletions cut 0 bases from V and 5 bases from J, with 8 bases between. There are 13 residues in the CDR3. Germline CDR1 reads SGHNT; CDR2 reads YYREEE (reference sequence). In DNA form, the CDR3 reads TGTGCCAGCAGCTTGGATGTCGGGGAGACCCAGTACTTC. Translated, it gives CASSLDVGETQYF. The whole variable domain, remainder taken from reference TRBV5-4 and TRBJ2-5, is ETGVTQSPTHLIKTRGQQVTLRCSSQSGHNTVSWYQQALGQGPQFIFQYYREEENGRGNFPPRFSGLQFPNYSSELNVNALELDDSALYLCASSLDVGETQYFGPGTRLLVL.

This clonotype showed up many times. This chain links TRBV7-2 with TRBJ2-5, with D hard to call. This CDR3 has 14 amino acids. Between the trimmed V and J ends, which lost 1 base and 2 bases, there was a span of 8 bases. CDR1 is SGHTA and CDR2 is FQGNSA in the germline V gene. CDR3 nucleotide sequence: TGTGCCAGCAGCTTAGATAGAATACAAGAGACCCAGTACTTC. This sequence encodes CASSLDRIQETQYF.

The CDR3, as DNA: TGCAGCGTTGCCCCAGGGAGTGAGCAGTTCTTC. Translated, it gives CSVAPGSEQFF. This chain joins TRBV29-1 and TRBJ2-1, with D perhaps given as TRBD1 or TRBD2 (5 bases each). The CDR3 runs 11 residues. Trimming removed 4 bases from V and 9 bases from J, with 10 bases in between. Germline loops: CDR1 SQVTM, CDR2 ANQGSEA.

This chain connects TRBV6-6 to TRBJ2-7; a possible D gene is TRBD2 (5 bases). Trimming shortened V by 0 bases and J by 6 bases, and 12 bases separated the two germline ends. In germline, CDR1 is MNHNY, CDR2 SVGAGI (reference sequence). The CDR3 length is 14 residues. The CDR3 protein is CASSYSVAGLEQYF. The CDR3 nucleotides read TGTGCCAGCAGTTACTCGGTGGCAGGACTCGAGCAGTACTTC.

This clonotype has at least ten counts. The chain uses TRBV3-1 and TRBJ2-6, with unresolved D. V shed 2 bases and J shed 0 bases, with 5 bases lying between them. Germline V gene data show CDR1 as LGHDT and CDR2 as YNNKEL (reference sequence). CDR3 length equals 15 residues. For the CDR3, the DNA is TGTGCCAGCAGCCAAATAAGCTCTGGGGCCAACGTCCTGACTTTC. Residues: CASSQISSGANVLTF.

This clonotype was observed many times. This chain connects TRBV3-1 to TRBJ2-3, with 11 bases fitting TRBD1. The V gene's germline CDR1 is LGHDT and CDR2 YNNKEL (reference sequence). V lost 8 bases, J lost 6 bases, and 7 bases stayed unmatched. The CDR3 covers 14 residues. The CDR3 is CASCRDRGYDTQYF. The DNA of the CDR3 is TGTGCCAGCTGCCGGGACAGGGGGTATGATACGCAGTATTTT.

This clonotype was counted ten times or more. The V and J genes are TRBV5-1 and TRBJ1-2, with 11 bases identical to TRBD1. The CDR3 has 15 amino acids. In germline, CDR1 is SGHRS, CDR2 YFSETQ. J lost 11 bases, V lost 0 bases, and 9 bases had no gene match. The CDR3 spells CASSLEVGQGVRYTF. The CDR3 region has the DNA TGCGCCAGCAGCTTGGAAGTGGGACAGGGGGTTCGTTACACCTTC.

The chain has TRBV19 and TRBJ1-1, with D uncertain. Germline loops: CDR1 LNHDA, CDR2 SQIVND (reference sequence). CDR3 size: 15 residues. V lost 5 bases and J 3 bases, leaving 16 bases between the germline ends. The CDR3 sequence: CASSPRRELHTEAFF. CDR3 nucleotide sequence: TGTGCCAGTAGTCCCCGTCGGGAGTTGCACACTGAAGCTTTCTTT.

This clonotype was seen at least ten times. The V and J genes are TRBV12-3 or TRBV12-4 and TRBJ1-5; 8 bases are a match to TRBD1. Germline trimming cut 5 bases from V and 6 bases from J; bases unmatched to any gene: 6. The CDR3 extends over 14 amino acids. The CDR3: CASSPTGEGQPQHF. The CDR3 DNA is TGTGCCAGCAGTCCGACAGGGGAAGGTCAGCCCCAGCATTTT.

The chain employs TRBV27 and TRBJ2-2; D perhaps matches TRBD1 (6 bases). Trimming shortened V by 6 bases and J by 3 bases, and 26 bases separated the two germline ends. This CDR3 has 19 residues. The germline V gene encodes CDR1 MNHEY and CDR2 SMNVEV (reference sequence). This CDR3 is CASSRKPSSWGLYTGELFF. CDR3 in DNA: TGTGCCAGCAGCCGCAAACCCTCGTCCTGGGGGCTTTACACCGGGGAGCTGTTTTTT.

This clonotype was counted ten times or more. This chain connects TRBV12-3 or TRBV12-4 to TRBJ1-1, with 7 bases identical to TRBD1. Trimming removed 6 bases from V and 1 base from J; junction bases left unmatched: 8. This CDR3 is built from 15 residues. The DNA for the CDR3 is TGTGCCAGCAGCCCCCGACAGGGACCGAACACTGAAGCTTTCTTT. Translating gives CASSPRQGPNTEAFF.

The chain is built from TRBV4-2 and TRBJ2-6; D is undetermined. V was clipped by 0 bases and J by 2 bases, with 5 bases between them. This CDR3 has 15 residues. Germline V lookup: CDR1 LGHNA, CDR2 YNFKEQ. As DNA, the CDR3 is TGTGCCAGCAGCCAAGAAGATACTGGGGCCAACGTCCTGACTTTC. Translating it yields CASSQEDTGANVLTF.

In its sample, this clonotype was seen many times. The rearrangement links TRBV7-3 to TRBJ2-5; D unresolved. CDR3 size: 14 residues. V lost 8 bases, J lost 2 bases, and 15 bases lay in between. In germline, CDR1 is SGHTA, CDR2 FQGTGA. Here the CDR3 reads CASADGRLQETQYF. The DNA of the CDR3 is TGTGCCAGCGCCGACGGCCGGTTACAAGAGACCCAGTACTTC.

This clonotype was seen many times. The J gene is TRBJ2-7, the V gene TRBV11-2; no clear D. The CDR3 is 13 amino acids. Trimming stripped 0 bases from V and 4 bases from J, with 7 bases between. Germline values: CDR1 SGHAT, CDR2 FQNNGV. The CDR3 here is CASSLESIYEQYF. CDR3 DNA: TGTGCCAGCAGCTTAGAATCTATTTACGAGCAGTACTTC.

This clonotype was picked up a small number of times. J is TRBJ1-6 and V is TRBV20-1; D not certain. The CDR3 covers 14 residues. The germline CDR1 and CDR2 sequences are DFQATT and SNEGSKA (reference sequence). V was shortened by 5 bases and J by 4 bases, with 12 bases between the two germline ends. In nucleotides, the CDR3 is TGCAGTGCTCCCCCTGGACGGTATAATTCACCCCTCCACTTT. It translates to CSAPPGRYNSPLHF.

This clonotype was seen only a few times. CDR3 nucleotides: TGCAGTGCTATTTGGGGGGGGGCGCGAGAGACCCAGTACTTC. Translated: CSAIWGGARETQYF. This sequence joins TRBV20-1 and TRBJ2-5, with D perhaps TRBD2 (7 bases). The CDR3 is 14 amino acids. The V end lost 4 bases, the J end lost 4 bases, and 16 bases lay between the germline ends. Germline CDR1 is DFQATT and CDR2 is SNEGSKA (reference sequence).